A selection of T cell receptor beta chains follows, all from one sample in a study of cytomegalovirus exposure and HLA in healthy donors. Generated by immunoSEQ multiplex PCR, the TCRdb table keeps only in-frame clones and is missing some. The sample comprises about 220,000 clones, more than 65% of which are singletons, and roughly 2% rests with the top ten. The sequencing sample was made of PBMCs. These TCRs come from a woman in her twenties or thirties in good health and CMV-seronegative. The CDR3 runs from the conserved cysteine through the conserved F or W. The D gene is left open where the match is weak. A clone size is listed for some rows: how often the clone was seen (once, few, many), or a class if it is expanded.

v_call: TRBV2; d_call: .; clone_size: .; j_call: TRBJ1-1; cdr3_nt: TGTGCCAGCAGCGAGGAGAGAAGCACTGAAGCTTTCTTT; cdr3_aa: CASSEERSTEAFF
v_call: TRBV5-4; d_call: .; clone_size: few; j_call: TRBJ2-7; cdr3_nt: TGTGCCAGCAGCGGCGCCATAGGGAGCCGCTACGAGCAGTACTTC; cdr3_aa: CASSGAIGSRYEQYF
v_call: TRBV5-1; d_call: .; clone_size: .; j_call: TRBJ2-2; cdr3_nt: TGCGCCAGCAGCCCATGGCCAGGGGCGAACACCGGGGAGCTGTTTTTT; cdr3_aa: CASSPWPGANTGELFF
v_call: TRBV29-1; d_call: .; clone_size: .; j_call: TRBJ1-5; cdr3_nt: TGCAGCGTGGGGGGGGGTAGCAATCAGCCCCAGCATTTT; cdr3_aa: CSVGGGSNQPQHF
v_call: TRBV6-1; d_call: TRBD2; clone_size: .; j_call: TRBJ2-1; cdr3_nt: TGTGCCAGCAGTGAGGGGACTAGCGGGGGCGATGAGCAGTTCTTC; cdr3_aa: CASSEGTSGGDEQFF
v_call: TRBV5-1; d_call: TRBD2; clone_size: .; j_call: TRBJ2-1; cdr3_nt: TGCGCCACTACCCCGGGTGGGCGGGAGAGTAATGAGCAGTTCTTC; cdr3_aa: CATTPGGRESNEQFF
v_call: TRBV7-2; d_call: TRBD2; clone_size: .; j_call: TRBJ2-1; cdr3_nt: TGTGCCAGCAGCTTAATAGCTTCTAGCGGGCTGATGTTTAATGAGCAGTTCTTC; cdr3_aa: CASSLIASSGLMFNEQFF
v_call: TRBV7-6; d_call: TRBD1; clone_size: .; j_call: TRBJ1-4; cdr3_nt: TGTGCCAGCAGCTTAATTGCAGGGGGCAGACCAACTAATGAAAAACTGTTTTTT; cdr3_aa: CASSLIAGGRPTNEKLFF
v_call: TRBV21-1; d_call: .; clone_size: .; j_call: TRBJ2-6; cdr3_nt: TGTGCCAGCAGCAATGAACCCCCGAGACAGGTATCAGTATCTGACTCTGGGGCCAACGTCCTGACTTTC; cdr3_aa: CASSNEPPRQVSVSDSGANVLTF
v_call: TRBV20-1; d_call: TRBD2; clone_size: .; j_call: TRBJ2-1; cdr3_nt: TGCAGTGCTCCAAGCGGGAGTTTGCAGTTCTTC; cdr3_aa: CSAPSGSLQFF
v_call: TRBV6-6; d_call: TRBD1; clone_size: .; j_call: TRBJ2-7; cdr3_nt: TGTGCCAGCAGTCCGGGACAGGCTCCCTACGAGCAGTACTTC; cdr3_aa: CASSPGQAPYEQYF
v_call: TRBV7-8; d_call: TRBD2; clone_size: few; j_call: TRBJ2-1; cdr3_nt: TGTGCCATCAGTCATGCAACCGGACTAGCGGGCTTCTACAATGAGCAGTTCTTC; cdr3_aa: CAISHATGLAGFYNEQFF
v_call: TRBV2; d_call: TRBD1; clone_size: .; j_call: TRBJ2-7; cdr3_nt: TGTGCCAGCAGTGAGAGGACAGGTCTATACTACGAGCAGTACTTC; cdr3_aa: CASSERTGLYYEQYF
v_call: TRBV7-7; d_call: .; clone_size: .; j_call: TRBJ2-1; cdr3_nt: TGTGCTAGCAGCCTCTCGTGGGGGGATGAGCAGTTCTTC; cdr3_aa: CASSLSWGDEQFF
v_call: TRBV9; d_call: TRBD2; clone_size: .; j_call: TRBJ2-7; cdr3_nt: TGTGCCAGCAGCGACCGGGAGGAGGCCGAGCAGTACTTC; cdr3_aa: CASSDREEAEQYF
v_call: TRBV6-1; d_call: .; clone_size: few; j_call: TRBJ1-3; cdr3_nt: TGTGCCAGCAGTGAAGCGTTCGGGTTACTCTCTGGAAACACCATATATTTT; cdr3_aa: CASSEAFGLLSGNTIYF
v_call: TRBV7-2; d_call: TRBD1; clone_size: .; j_call: TRBJ1-2; cdr3_nt: TGTGCCAGCAGCTTAGTGGCAGGGGGCGACTATGGCTACACCTTC; cdr3_aa: CASSLVAGGDYGYTF
v_call: TRBV29-1; d_call: .; clone_size: .; j_call: TRBJ2-2; cdr3_nt: TGCAGCGTGGCCAGGGGTGCCGGGGAGCTGTTTTTT; cdr3_aa: CSVARGAGELFF
v_call: TRBV19; d_call: TRBD2; clone_size: .; j_call: TRBJ2-1; cdr3_nt: TGTGCCAGTAGTAAAGCGGGGCCCTACAATGAGCAGTTCTTC; cdr3_aa: CASSKAGPYNEQFF
v_call: TRBV9; d_call: .; clone_size: .; j_call: TRBJ2-5; cdr3_nt: TGTGCCAGCAGCGGGGGGGAGGTTGGAGAGACCCAGTACTTC; cdr3_aa: CASSGGEVGETQYF
v_call: TRBV7-3; d_call: TRBD1; clone_size: .; j_call: TRBJ2-5; cdr3_nt: TGTGCCAGCAGCATCCGGGACAGGGGGGGGGAGACCCAGTACTTC; cdr3_aa: CASSIRDRGGETQYF
v_call: TRBV5-4; d_call: TRBD2; clone_size: .; j_call: TRBJ2-7; cdr3_nt: TGTGCCAGCAGCTGGGGGGGGAGCTCCTACGAGCAGTACTTC; cdr3_aa: CASSWGGSSYEQYF
v_call: TRBV6-5; d_call: .; clone_size: .; j_call: TRBJ1-1; cdr3_nt: TGTGCCAGCAGTTACTCGCAGGGTTCGACTGAAGCTTTCTTT; cdr3_aa: CASSYSQGSTEAFF
v_call: TRBV30; d_call: .; clone_size: .; j_call: TRBJ2-2; cdr3_nt: TGTGCCTGGGGTGGAGGGCAGGCCACCGGGGAGCTGTTTTTT; cdr3_aa: CAWGGGQATGELFF
v_call: TRBV5-1; d_call: TRBD2; clone_size: .; j_call: TRBJ2-2; cdr3_nt: TGCGCCAGCAGCTCTCCCCCGGGGCGGAGTGGGCTAGCGGTAAACACCGGGGAGCTGTTTTTT; cdr3_aa: CASSSPPGRSGLAVNTGELFF
v_call: TRBV30; d_call: TRBD1; clone_size: .; j_call: TRBJ2-5; cdr3_nt: TGTGCCTGGAGTGTAGGACAGGGGGTACAGACCCAGGACTTC; cdr3_aa: CAWSVGQGVQTQDF
v_call: TRBV29-1; d_call: .; clone_size: .; j_call: TRBJ1-4; cdr3_nt: TGCAGCGTTAGGGGAAGGACTAATGAAAAACTGTTTTTT; cdr3_aa: CSVRGRTNEKLFF
v_call: TRBV5-5; d_call: TRBD1; clone_size: .; j_call: TRBJ2-3; cdr3_nt: TGTGCCAGCAGCGGGACAGACACAGATACGCAGTATTTT; cdr3_aa: CASSGTDTDTQYF
v_call: TRBV19; d_call: TRBD2; clone_size: .; j_call: TRBJ2-1; cdr3_nt: TGTGCCAGTAGTATAGATCTCTGGGTGACTAGCGGGGGGGCGAATGAGCAGTTCTTC; cdr3_aa: CASSIDLWVTSGGANEQFF
v_call: TRBV28; d_call: .; clone_size: .; j_call: TRBJ2-7; cdr3_nt: TGTGCCAGCAGTTCGTTCTACGAGCAGTACTTC; cdr3_aa: CASSSFYEQYF
v_call: TRBV6-5; d_call: .; clone_size: .; j_call: TRBJ2-7; cdr3_nt: TGTGCCAGCAGTTCCCCGGGAATAGGATCCTACGAGCAGTACTTC; cdr3_aa: CASSSPGIGSYEQYF
v_call: TRBV4-1; d_call: .; clone_size: .; j_call: TRBJ2-5; cdr3_nt: TGCGCCAGCAGCTCGGGGGTTGGTGAGACCCAGTACTTC; cdr3_aa: CASSSGVGETQYF
v_call: TRBV27; d_call: TRBD2; clone_size: .; j_call: TRBJ2-1; cdr3_nt: TGTGCCAGCATTCTGATAAGGACTAGCGGGGGTAGCTCCTACAATGAGCAGTTCTTC; cdr3_aa: CASILIRTSGGSSYNEQFF
v_call: TRBV11-3; d_call: .; clone_size: .; j_call: TRBJ1-2; cdr3_nt: TGTGCCAGCAGCTTAGATGTCGGGGGAGACTATGGCTACACCTTC; cdr3_aa: CASSLDVGGDYGYTF
v_call: TRBV12-5; d_call: TRBD1; clone_size: .; j_call: TRBJ1-2; cdr3_nt: TGTGCTAGTGGTTTGTCCGGACAGGTCCAACACTATGGCTACACCTTC; cdr3_aa: CASGLSGQVQHYGYTF
v_call: TRBV7-3; d_call: TRBD2; clone_size: .; j_call: TRBJ2-3; cdr3_nt: TGTGCCAGCAGCCCGGGACTAGCGAGAGATACGCAGTATTTT; cdr3_aa: CASSPGLARDTQYF
v_call: TRBV19; d_call: TRBD1; clone_size: .; j_call: TRBJ2-7; cdr3_nt: TGTGCCAGTAGGAATGGACAGGTAAGCTCCTACGAGCAGTACTTC; cdr3_aa: CASRNGQVSSYEQYF
v_call: TRBV7-3; d_call: .; clone_size: .; j_call: TRBJ1-2; cdr3_nt: TGTGCCAGCAGCTTAAATCCGGGGAGTAATGGCTACACCTTC; cdr3_aa: CASSLNPGSNGYTF
v_call: TRBV27; d_call: TRBD1; clone_size: .; j_call: TRBJ2-5; cdr3_nt: TGTGCCAGCAGCACCGGGACAGGGGTAGGCCAAGAGACCCAGTACTTC; cdr3_aa: CASSTGTGVGQETQYF
v_call: TRBV14; d_call: TRBD2; clone_size: .; j_call: TRBJ2-1; cdr3_nt: TGTGCCAGCAGCCAAGAGGGTGGCGGGAGGAGGAATGAGCAGTTCTTC; cdr3_aa: CASSQEGGGRRNEQFF
v_call: TRBV25-1; d_call: TRBD1; clone_size: .; j_call: TRBJ1-2; cdr3_nt: TGTGCCAGCAGTGCGTCACAGGGGGCGGTCTATGGCTACACCTTC; cdr3_aa: CASSASQGAVYGYTF
v_call: TRBV11-2; d_call: TRBD2; clone_size: .; j_call: TRBJ2-1; cdr3_nt: TGTGCCAGCAGCTTAGATCCGGGACTAGCGGGAAGGGAGCAGTTCTTC; cdr3_aa: CASSLDPGLAGREQFF
v_call: TRBV5-6; d_call: TRBD2; clone_size: once; j_call: TRBJ2-3; cdr3_nt: TGTGCCAGCAGCGAGACTAGCGGGGGCACAGATACGCAGTATTTT; cdr3_aa: CASSETSGGTDTQYF
v_call: TRBV6-1; d_call: TRBD1; clone_size: .; j_call: TRBJ1-2; cdr3_nt: TGTGCCAGCACCTCCCTAGAGGACAGGAATGGCTACACCTTC; cdr3_aa: CASTSLEDRNGYTF
v_call: TRBV6-5; d_call: TRBD1; clone_size: .; j_call: TRBJ1-1; cdr3_nt: TGTGCCAGCAGTTGGCAGGGGGACACTGAGGCTTTCTTT; cdr3_aa: CASSWQGDTEAFF
v_call: TRBV6-5; d_call: TRBD1; clone_size: .; j_call: TRBJ1-2; cdr3_nt: TGTGCCAGCAGTTACGGGCAGGGGGTCTATGGCTACACCTTC; cdr3_aa: CASSYGQGVYGYTF
v_call: TRBV19; d_call: .; clone_size: .; j_call: TRBJ2-5; cdr3_nt: TGTGCCAGTAGTACGGAGCGAGACTTCCAAGAGACCCAGTACTTC; cdr3_aa: CASSTERDFQETQYF
v_call: TRBV9; d_call: .; clone_size: once; j_call: TRBJ1-4; cdr3_nt: TGTGCCAGCAGCGCGGGGGGTGGATTAAGTGCTAATGAAAAACTGTTTTTT; cdr3_aa: CASSAGGGLSANEKLFF
v_call: TRBV27; d_call: TRBD2; clone_size: .; j_call: TRBJ2-7; cdr3_nt: TGTGCCAGCAGTTTATCGGCTAGCGGGTTGAGCTCCTACGAGCAGTACTTC; cdr3_aa: CASSLSASGLSSYEQYF
v_call: TRBV6-6; d_call: .; clone_size: .; j_call: TRBJ2-2; cdr3_nt: TGTGCCAGCAGTAAACTAGGTTCCGGGGAGCTGTTTTTT; cdr3_aa: CASSKLGSGELFF